This is a list of T cell receptor beta chains from one sample in a study of beta chain features in type 1 diabetes. The method was immunoSEQ multiplex PCR; TCRdb's version includes in-frame clones alone and lacks a portion of them. Of about 320,000 clones in the sample, 12% to 15% are singletons; the top ten hold about 6.6%. The sample taken for sequencing was central memory CD4+ T cells from blood. The receptors shown here come from a man younger than 45 in good health. Both conserved end residues are part of each CDR3. Each record gives: J gene, V gene, CDR3 protein.

>TRBJ2-3|TRBV7-7
CASSLAPLAGDTQYF
>TRBJ2-3|TRBV7-2
CASSLGSANTQYF
>TRBJ1-6|TRBV4-1
CASSQGSGVNSPLHF
>TRBJ2-7|TRBV4-3
CASSQDDWTGGTEQYF
>TRBJ2-7|TRBV4-1
CASSQVTASYEQYF
>TRBJ1-2|TRBV11-2
CASSLKGTYGYTF
>TRBJ1-2|TRBV5-4
CASSIGQKANYGYTF
>TRBJ2-1|TRBV9
CASSRGGLSYNEQFF
>TRBJ2-3|TRBV5-1
CASSPGGPTDTQYF
>TRBJ2-1|TRBV13
CASSLDGTTSHEQFF
>TRBJ2-3|TRBV7-3
CASSLRWDTQYF
>TRBJ1-1|TRBV7-8
CASSLGGGVAEAFF
>TRBJ2-1|TRBV18
CASSPLEPQGPTLSWQFF
>TRBJ2-4|TRBV6-1
CASSLLFSPQYF
>TRBJ2-3|TRBV5-6
CASSPPPSGIADTQYF
>TRBJ1-1|TRBV11-2
CASSLIPKGTEAFF
>TRBJ2-5|TRBV5-4
CASSFKRGVHETQYF
>TRBJ1-1|TRBV6-5
CASRQVNTEAFF
>TRBJ2-2|TRBV5-1
CASSSVLAGDLNTGELFF
>TRBJ2-3|TRBV4-1
CASSPLEAGGSNTQYF
>TRBJ1-2|TRBV5-4
CASSPPGGSSTF
>TRBJ1-2|TRBV6-1
CASSRGQGRGYTF
>TRBJ2-5|TRBV5-1
CASSNTQAEETQYF
>TRBJ2-1|TRBV5-6
CASSLTSGRNEQFF
>TRBJ2-1|TRBV5-5
CASSVTKDNEQFF
>TRBJ1-5|TRBV4-3
CASSPQARVSNQPQHF
>TRBJ2-3|TRBV5-4
CASSLPGVDTQYF
>TRBJ2-1|TRBV7-2
CASSLRQGAYNEQFF